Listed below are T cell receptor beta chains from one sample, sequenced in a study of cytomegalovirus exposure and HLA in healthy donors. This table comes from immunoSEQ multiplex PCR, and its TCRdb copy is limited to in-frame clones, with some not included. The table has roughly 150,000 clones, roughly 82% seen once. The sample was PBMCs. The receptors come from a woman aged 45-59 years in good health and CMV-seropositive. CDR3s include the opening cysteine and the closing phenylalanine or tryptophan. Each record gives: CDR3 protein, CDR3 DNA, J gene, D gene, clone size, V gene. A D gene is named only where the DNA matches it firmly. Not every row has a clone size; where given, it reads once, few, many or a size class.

cdr3_aa: CASSSRGAGNTIYF; cdr3_nt: TGTGCCAGCAGCAGTAGGGGTGCAGGAAACACCATATATTTT; j_call: TRBJ1-3; d_call: .; clone_size: .; v_call: TRBV11-2
cdr3_aa: CASRGQGSHGYTF; cdr3_nt: TGTGCCAGCAGGGGTCAGGGTAGCCATGGCTACACCTTC; j_call: TRBJ1-2; d_call: .; clone_size: .; v_call: TRBV2
cdr3_aa: CASSELRGSTDTQYF; cdr3_nt: TGTGCCAGCAGTGAACTCAGGGGGAGCACAGATACGCAGTATTTT; j_call: TRBJ2-3; d_call: TRBD1; clone_size: .; v_call: TRBV2
cdr3_aa: CASRQGYEQYF; cdr3_nt: TGTGCCAGCAGACAGGGTTACGAGCAGTACTTC; j_call: TRBJ2-7; d_call: .; clone_size: .; v_call: TRBV6-5
cdr3_aa: CASSDLQTNYGYTF; cdr3_nt: TGTGCCAGCAGTGATCTACAGACGAACTATGGCTACACCTTC; j_call: TRBJ1-2; d_call: .; clone_size: .; v_call: TRBV25-1
cdr3_aa: CAWSQQGIAGNTIYF; cdr3_nt: TGTGCCTGGAGCCAACAGGGGATCGCTGGAAACACCATATATTTT; j_call: TRBJ1-3; d_call: TRBD1; clone_size: .; v_call: TRBV30
cdr3_aa: CASSEGPGTKSSYEQYF; cdr3_nt: TGTGCCAGCAGCGAAGGCCCCGGGACTAAGAGCTCCTACGAGCAGTACTTC; j_call: TRBJ2-7; d_call: TRBD2; clone_size: few; v_call: TRBV9
cdr3_aa: CASSLSGTAYGYTF; cdr3_nt: TGTGCCAGCAGCTTAAGTGGGACAGCTTATGGCTACACCTTC; j_call: TRBJ1-2; d_call: TRBD1; clone_size: .; v_call: TRBV7-2
cdr3_aa: CASSRGDRANEKLFF; cdr3_nt: TGCGCCAGCAGCCGGGGGGACAGGGCAAATGAAAAACTGTTTTTT; j_call: TRBJ1-4; d_call: TRBD1; clone_size: .; v_call: TRBV5-1
cdr3_aa: CSARVTYEQYF; cdr3_nt: TGCAGTGCTAGAGTTACCTACGAGCAGTACTTC; j_call: TRBJ2-7; d_call: .; clone_size: .; v_call: TRBV20-1
cdr3_aa: CASSQGLAGAYNEQFF; cdr3_nt: TGTGCCAGCAGCCAAGGACTAGCGGGAGCCTACAATGAGCAGTTCTTC; j_call: TRBJ2-1; d_call: TRBD2; clone_size: .; v_call: TRBV4-2
cdr3_aa: CASSLASDNQPQHF; cdr3_nt: TGTGCCAGCAGCCTCGCTAGTGACAATCAGCCCCAGCATTTT; j_call: TRBJ1-5; d_call: .; clone_size: .; v_call: TRBV7-8
cdr3_aa: CASSPGVKLFF; cdr3_nt: TGTGCCAGCAGTCCAGGGGTAAAACTGTTTTTT; j_call: TRBJ1-4; d_call: .; clone_size: .; v_call: TRBV6-1
cdr3_aa: CASSPGFSEQYF; cdr3_nt: TGTGCCAGCAGCCCAGGGTTCAGCGAGCAGTACTTC; j_call: TRBJ2-7; d_call: .; clone_size: once; v_call: TRBV25-1